The 10 T cell receptor beta chains given below trace back to one sample, sequenced in a study of blood T cells in healthy people across ages. The second PCR ran 7 to 11 cycles with a sample-barcoded 5' primer and J-beta primers. TCRdb processed the 5' RACE reads anew with MiXCR; each CDR3 protein has one entry. The sample records around 870,000 distinct CDR3 sequences, more than 25% being singletons. Specimen: blood. The receptors shown here come from a woman at least 80 years old in good health.

Note on this clonotype: One junction end does not reproduce the germline sequence, and a read error may be involved. The V gene is TRBV12-3 or TRBV12-4, the J gene TRBJ2-3, with D unresolved. The CDR3 is 13 residues long. The CDR3 spells CASSWLSTDAQYF. DNA for the CDR3: TGTGCCAGCAGTTGGCTCAGCACAGATGCGCAGTATTTT.

Details on this clonotype: Its ends do not fully match the called genes, so a read error is possible. This rearrangement joins TRBV7-7 to TRBJ2-1; 10 bases line up with TRBD1. The length of the CDR3 is 15 residues. Germline CDR1 SSHAT, CDR2 FNYEAQ (reference sequence). The CDR3 spells CASSSGTGAGNEQFF. For the CDR3, the DNA is TGTGCTAGCAGCTCCGGGACAGGGGCCGGCAATGAGCAGTTCTTC. Full variable domain (outside the CDR3, taken from reference TRBV7-7 and TRBJ2-1): GAGVSQSPRYKVTKRGQDVTLRCDPISSHATLYWYQQALGQGPEFLTYFNYEAQPDKSGLPSDRFSAERPEGSISTLTIQRTEQRDSAMYRCASSSGTGAGNEQFFGPGTRLTVL.

This clonotype was counted ten times or more. This chain joins TRBV24-1 and TRBJ2-3; D is uncertain. V was pared by 1 base and J by 4 bases, with 5 bases between. This CDR3 has 13 residues. Per the germline V gene, CDR1 is KGHDR and CDR2 is SFDVKD. The CDR3 bases are TGTGCCACCAGTGATTTCCTCTCAGATACGCAGTATTTT. Amino acids: CATSDFLSDTQYF.

V is TRBV25-1 and J is TRBJ2-1, with 8 nucleotides matching TRBD1. V lost 6 bases to trimming and J lost 9 bases; unmatched junction nucleotides: 10. From germline, CDR1 is MGHDK and CDR2 SYGVNS. This CDR3 is 14 amino acids long. This CDR3 is CASSRRGLFPEQFF. CDR3 in DNA: TGTGCCAGCAGCCGCAGGGGGCTCTTTCCTGAGCAGTTCTTC.

This clonotype was observed many times. This chain joins TRBV20-1 and TRBJ2-1, with D maybe TRBD2 (5 bases). This CDR3 comprises 11 residues. The V gene lost 3 bases and the J gene lost 13 bases, with 13 bases spanning the gap. In germline, CDR1 is DFQATT, CDR2 SNEGSKA (reference sequence). This CDR3 is CSARNGLEQFF. CDR3 sequence (DNA): TGCAGTGCTAGGAATGGACTTGAACAGTTCTTC.

The table lists this clonotype with a few counts. The CDR3 here is CASSLGIGEEQYF. Here the CDR3 DNA reads TGTGCCAGCAGCTTAGGCATCGGGGAAGAGCAGTACTTC. The gene calls are TRBV11-3 and TRBJ2-5; weak D call: TRBD2 (5 bases). V was clipped by 1 base and J by 11 bases, with 14 bases between them. Germline V gene lookup returns CDR1 SGHNT and CDR2 YENEEA. This CDR3 comprises 13 residues.

The genes are TRBV6-6 and TRBJ1-1; D uncertain. Germline CDR1 is MNHNY and CDR2 is SVGAGI (reference sequence). V was pared by 0 bases and J by 6 bases, with 8 bases between. The CDR3 length is 13 residues. CDR3 bases: TGTGCCAGCAGTTACTCGAGTCCGGCTGAAGCTTTCTTT. Its protein product is CASSYSSPAEAFF.

As concerns this clonotype: The junction and the germline gene differ at one end; a read error may be behind it. The rearrangement joins TRBV6-2 or TRBV6-3 to TRBJ2-1; no clear D gene. This CDR3 is built from 15 residues. Germline V lookup: CDR1 MNHEY, CDR2 SVGEGT. The CDR3 DNA reads TGTGCCGGCAGTTACTCTGGCAGGTTATACAATGAACAGTTCTTC. Amino acids: CAGSYSGRLYNEQFF.

Concerning this clonotype itself: The conserved closing phenylalanine or tryptophan is absent in this CDR3, likely reflecting a read error. The rearrangement links TRBV12-3 or TRBV12-4 to TRBJ2-3, with 8 nucleotides matching TRBD2. This CDR3 region has 16 residues. V gave up 5 bases and J gave up 4 bases; unmatched junction bases: 11. As DNA, the CDR3 is TGTGCCAGCAGTCCCATGGGTAGAGCGGGAGCAGATACGCAGTATTCT. Its protein product is CASSPMGRAGADTQYS.

This clonotype was detected ten times or more. The CDR3 nucleotides are TGCAGCGCATTTTTAGGGGTAGGGAGGAACACTGAAGCTTTCTTT. Amino acids: CSAFLGVGRNTEAFF. The chain carries TRBV29-1 and TRBJ1-1; D might be TRBD1 (5 bases). The CDR3 length is 15 residues. In germline, CDR1 is SQVTM, CDR2 ANQGSEA. Trimming took off 7 bases at V and 1 base at J, with 19 bases between the two ends.